What follows are 28 T cell receptor beta chains derived from one specimen sequenced in a study of T-cell reconstitution after alpha-beta-depleted transplantation in children. During its preparation, the TCRbeta library received unique molecular identifiers. MiXCR, applied by TCRdb to the PCR reads, yields one record per CDR3 protein. This sample has 490,000 or so distinct CDR3 sequences, with approximately 13% found just once. The material was PBMCs from the stem cell graft donor, obtained from the stem cell graft. The source of these receptors is a human donor who donated a stem cell graft to a child with combined immunodeficiency.

This clonotype was detected ten times or more. V gene TRBV19 combines with J gene TRBJ1-1; D not certain. V lost 7 bases to trimming and J lost 0 bases, with 9 bases between them. This CDR3 comprises 13 residues. The germline V gene has CDR1 LNHDA and CDR2 SQIVND (reference sequence). The CDR3: CASIGVMNTEAFF. The DNA of the CDR3 is TGTGCCAGTATCGGGGTGATGAACACTGAAGCTTTCTTT.

CDR3 nucleotide sequence: TGCGCCAGCAAGTCCGCTCTGATCACAGATACGCAGTATTTT. This gives the protein CASKSALITDTQYF. The rearrangement uses TRBV23-1 and TRBJ2-3, with D uncertain. TRBV23-1 has ORF status, its function being uncertain. The CDR3 has 14 residues. V was trimmed by 7 bases and J by 2 bases, leaving 13 bases between them.

The chain carries TRBV27 and TRBJ2-3, with 7 positions matching TRBD2. Germline trimming cut 11 bases from V and 4 bases from J; bases unmatched to any gene: 15. Looked up from germline, CDR1 is MNHEY and CDR2 is SMNVEV (reference sequence). CDR3 length: 15 amino acids. CDR3 nucleotide sequence: TGTGCCTCACGGGAGTACGCGGGAGCGGCAGATACGCAGTATTTT. Encoded protein: CASREYAGAADTQYF.

This clonotype was seen ten or more times. This sequence joins TRBV12-3 or TRBV12-4 and TRBJ2-7; 9 nucleotides align to TRBD1. J was trimmed by 0 bases and V by 6 bases; bases with no gene match: 3. The CDR3 totals 14 residues. This chain's CDR3 is CASRYRGPSYEQYF. DNA for the CDR3: TGTGCCAGCAGGTACAGGGGGCCCTCCTACGAGCAGTACTTC.

V gene TRBV11-1 combines with J gene TRBJ2-1; 10 bases agree with TRBD2. The CDR3 length is 14 residues. Per germline, CDR1 SGHAT and CDR2 FQDESV (reference sequence). The junction had 9 bases not matched to a gene; V was cut back by 11 bases and J by 5 bases. The CDR3 protein is CAVALGLADNEQFF. The CDR3 nucleotides read TGTGCCGTCGCCCTCGGACTAGCGGACAATGAGCAGTTCTTC.

This clonotype was picked up many times. The chain has TRBV28 and TRBJ2-1; D might be TRBD1 or TRBD2, each matching 9 bases. The germline CDR1 and CDR2 sequences are MDHEN and SYDVKM. Trimming removed 2 bases from V and 6 bases from J, with 17 bases in between. The CDR3 consists of 16 residues. The CDR3 nucleotides read TGTGCCAGCAGTTTACTAGCGGGACAGGGCCTCAATGAGCAGTTCTTC. This gives the protein CASSLLAGQGLNEQFF.

V is TRBV27 and J is TRBJ2-1; TRBD2 matches 11 bases. Germline CDR1 and CDR2: MNHEY and SMNVEV (reference sequence). V was clipped by 6 bases and J by 2 bases; unmatched bases: 6. This CDR3 is built from 16 residues. CDR3 nucleotides: TGTGCCAGCAGATTAGGACTAGCGGGCCCCTACAATGAGCAGTTCTTC. Encoded protein: CASRLGLAGPYNEQFF.

There are a few counts of this clonotype. This chain joins TRBV20-1 and TRBJ2-4; tentative D call: TRBD2 (5 bases). The germline gives CDR1 DFQATT, CDR2 SNEGSKA (reference sequence). The CDR3 has 11 amino acids. Trimming removed 0 bases at V and 11 bases at J, with 8 bases between. The CDR3 loop reads CSARDLEVQYF. The CDR3 DNA is TGCAGTGCTAGAGATCTGGAGGTTCAGTACTTC.

V and J are TRBV2 and TRBJ1-5; D is unclear. Trimming stripped 6 bases from V and 5 bases from J, with 17 bases between. Germline CDR1 and CDR2: SNHLY and FYNNEI. The CDR3 consists of 15 residues. The CDR3 protein is CASSRRIFVDQPQHF. The CDR3 nucleotides are TGTGCCAGCAGCCGACGGATCTTTGTTGATCAGCCCCAGCATTTT. Together with reference TRBV2 and TRBJ1-5, the CDR3 gives the full variable domain: EPEVTQTPSHQVTQMGQEVILRCVPISNHLYFYWYRQILGQKVEFLVSFYNNEISEKSEIFDDQFSVERPDGSNFTLKIRSTKLEDSAMYFCASSRRIFVDQPQHFGDGTRLSIL.

The rearrangement links TRBV27 to TRBJ1-1, with D unclear. Germline V gene data show CDR1 as MNHEY and CDR2 as SMNVEV (reference sequence). The CDR3 is made up of 19 amino acids. The V end lost 3 bases, the J end lost 1 base, and 24 bases lay between the germline ends. The CDR3 DNA follows: TGTGCCAGCAGTTTCCGACCCCCGGGTCTTTACTCGGAGAACACTGAAGCTTTCTTT. As protein: CASSFRPPGLYSENTEAFF.

This clonotype was detected only a few times. The CDR3, as DNA: TGCAGCGTTGGAGGGACAGGGGGCGCGGAGCAGTACTTC. It is translated as CSVGGTGGAEQYF. The rearrangement links TRBV29-1 to TRBJ2-7, with 12 positions matching TRBD1. Germline lookup yields CDR1 SQVTM and CDR2 ANQGSEA. V dropped 4 bases and J dropped 7; count of bases not matched to a gene: 5. The CDR3 extends over 13 amino acids.

A word on this clonotype: A much bigger clone sits one base away, suggesting this may be a read error. This chain connects TRBV24-1 to TRBJ2-7; D is unresolved. The V end was cut by 9 bases, the J end by 0 bases, with 14 bases between. The CDR3 totals 14 residues. The germline gives CDR1 KGHDR, CDR2 SFDVKD. As DNA, the CDR3 is TGTGCCACCGAATCGCGGTTCGTCTCCTACGAGCAGTACGTC. It is translated as CATESRFVSYEQYV.

This clonotype came up a few times. The chain combines TRBV7-9 with TRBJ1-3, with 9 positions matching TRBD1. The germline gives CDR1 SEHNR, CDR2 FQNEAQ (reference sequence). The trim removed 9 bases at V and 4 bases at J, leaving 4 bases unmatched. This CDR3 spans 13 amino acids. Written as DNA, the CDR3 is TGTGCCAGTCACAGGGGGCCCGGAAACACCATATATTTT. It specifies CASHRGPGNTIYF.

This clonotype was seen more than once but under ten times. The genes are TRBV7-2 and TRBJ2-5; TRBD1 might be the D (5 bases). The germline V and J ends were trimmed by 2 bases and 0 bases, with 10 bases remaining between them. From germline, CDR1 is SGHTA and CDR2 FQGNSA. CDR3 length: 15 amino acids. CDR3 region: CASSLNSGYQETQYF. DNA of the CDR3: TGTGCCAGCAGCTTAAACTCAGGGTACCAAGAGACCCAGTACTTC.

This clonotype has more than one count but fewer than ten. J is TRBJ2-2 and V is TRBV5-1; D remains ambiguous. The CDR3 has 17 amino acids. CDR1 and CDR2 from the germline V gene are SGHRS and YFSETQ. Trimming shortened V by 5 bases and J by 9 bases, and 26 bases separated the two germline ends. The CDR3 protein is CASSFEYRQGSVRELFF. The CDR3 bases are TGCGCCAGCAGTTTCGAATACAGACAAGGGTCGGTCAGGGAGCTGTTTTTT.

This chain connects TRBV18 to TRBJ2-7; D gene uncertain. The V gene lost 0 bases and the J gene lost 3 bases, with 3 bases spanning the gap. CDR1 is KGHSH, CDR2 LQKENI, per germline. The CDR3 spans 12 residues. This chain's CDR3 is CASSPPDYEQYF. In nucleotides, the CDR3 is TGTGCCAGCTCACCACCGGACTACGAGCAGTACTTC.

This clonotype turned up a few times. The V gene is TRBV21-1, the J gene TRBJ2-2; TRBD1, as called in the table, went unchecked against the DNA. TRBV21-1 is a documented pseudogene. The CDR3 contains 15 residues. The CDR3 sequence is CASSKERGQDGELFF. CDR3 nucleotide sequence: TGTGCCAGCAGCAAAGAAAGGGGGCAAGACGGGGAGCTGTTTTTT.

This clonotype was picked up a small number of times. V usage is TRBV28 and J usage is TRBJ2-1; TRBD2 aligns across 13 bases. Germline CDR1 and CDR2: MDHEN and SYDVKM. The CDR3 totals 15 residues. The junction had 8 bases not matched to a gene; V was cut back by 6 bases and J by 9 bases. This chain's CDR3 is CASSELAGGQGEQFF. The CDR3 DNA is TGTGCCAGCAGCGAACTAGCGGGGGGGCAGGGTGAGCAGTTCTTC.

This clonotype was detected many times. The V call is TRBV20-1, the J call TRBJ1-3, with D perhaps matching TRBD1 (5 bases). Germline values: CDR1 DFQATT, CDR2 SNEGSKA (reference sequence). The CDR3 has 12 amino acids. Deletions cut 3 bases from V and 8 bases from J, with 11 bases between. The CDR3 is CSASAQGDTIYF. CDR3 nucleotide sequence: TGCAGTGCTAGTGCTCAGGGAGACACCATATATTTT.

The CDR3 coding sequence is TGTGCCAGCAGCTTAGGAGAATGGACGGGGAGTGAAGCTTTCTTT. Encoded protein: CASSLGEWTGSEAFF. The chain recombines TRBV7-2 with TRBJ1-1; D not resolved. The CDR3 extends over 15 amino acids. Between the trimmed V and J ends, which lost 1 base and 7 bases, there was a span of 16 bases. CDR1 SGHTA and CDR2 FQGNSA come from the germline V gene.

This clonotype has only a few counts. This rearrangement joins TRBV20-1 to TRBJ1-4; no firm D call. Per germline, CDR1 DFQATT and CDR2 SNEGSKA (reference sequence). This CDR3 is built from 15 residues. Trimming took off 0 bases at V and 4 bases at J, with 12 bases between the two ends. CDR3 nucleotides: TGCAGTGCTAGAGATGAGGTCAGGAATAATGAAAAACTGTTTTTT. Encoded protein: CSARDEVRNNEKLFF.

Points on this clonotype: A read error may produce the germline difference seen at one junction end. V usage is TRBV20-1 and J usage is TRBJ2-3; a possible D gene is TRBD1 (6 bases). Per the germline V gene, CDR1 is DFQATT and CDR2 is SNEGSKA (reference sequence). The CDR3 is made up of 14 amino acids. This CDR3 reads CSASSTGRPDSQYF. The CDR3 DNA sequence: TGCAGTGCTAGCTCTACAGGGCGGCCAGATTCGCAGTATTTT.

There are a few counts of this clonotype. The V and J genes are TRBV27 and TRBJ2-3, with 11 positions matching TRBD2. This CDR3 is built from 17 residues. The V gene's germline CDR1 is MNHEY and CDR2 SMNVEV (reference sequence). After removal of 5 bases from V and 4 bases from J, the junction contained 11 bases not matched to a gene. The CDR3 nucleotides are TGTGCCAGCAGTCCACCTCGTGGTAGCGGGGGGGCAGATACGCAGTATTTT. Translation: CASSPPRGSGGADTQYF.

V gene TRBV12-3 or TRBV12-4 combines with J gene TRBJ1-3, with 8 bases lining up with TRBD1. CDR3 length: 13 amino acids. The V gene end was trimmed by 6 bases and the J gene end by 11 bases; junction bases not matched to a gene: 9. The CDR3 here is CASSRDRGRSIYF. The CDR3 bases are TGTGCCAGCAGCAGAGACAGGGGAAGGTCCATATATTTT.

This clonotype was counted between two and nine times. V and J are TRBV30 and TRBJ2-7; no clear D. The CDR3 spans 12 residues. CDR1 and CDR2 from the germline V gene are GTSNPN and SVGIG (reference sequence). V lost 2 bases, J lost 3 bases, and 8 bases lay in between. CDR3 sequence (DNA): TGTGCCTGGAGTCAAGAAGACTACGAGCAGTACTTC. Translating it yields CAWSQEDYEQYF.

In its sample, this clonotype was seen many times. V and J are TRBV30 and TRBJ2-3, with a possible D match to TRBD2 (6 bases). Trimming shortened V by 2 bases and J by 4 bases, and 10 bases separated the two germline ends. The CDR3 totals 13 residues. Germline CDR1 and CDR2: GTSNPN and SVGIG (reference sequence). CDR3 DNA: TGTGCCTGGAGTCGCCGGAGGGCAGATACGCAGTATTTT. Amino acids: CAWSRRRADTQYF. The whole variable domain, filled in from reference TRBV30 and TRBJ2-3, reads SQTIHQWPATLVQPVGSPLSLECTVEGTSNPNLYWYRQAAGRGLQLLFYSVGIGQISSEVPQNLSASRPQDRQFILSSKKLLLSDSGFYLCAWSRRRADTQYFGPGTRLTVL.

This clonotype was counted between two and nine times. This chain links TRBV12-3 or TRBV12-4 with TRBJ2-1; D uncertain. The CDR3 loop spans 15 amino acids. With 6 bases removed from V and 8 bases from J, the gap between germline ends came to 20 bases. The CDR3 region is CASSYLPHEQHEQFF. CDR3 DNA: TGTGCCAGCAGCTACCTGCCTCACGAGCAGCATGAGCAGTTCTTC.

The CDR3 protein is CASSSGTYGDEQFF. DNA for the CDR3: TGTGCCAGCAGCTCCGGGACATACGGCGATGAGCAGTTCTTC. The chain employs TRBV2 and TRBJ2-1; TRBD1 is a possible D gene (6 bases). The ends were cut back, 6 bases at V and 8 bases at J, with 17 bases in the middle. The germline CDR1 and CDR2 sequences are SNHLY and FYNNEI. The length of the CDR3 is 14 residues.